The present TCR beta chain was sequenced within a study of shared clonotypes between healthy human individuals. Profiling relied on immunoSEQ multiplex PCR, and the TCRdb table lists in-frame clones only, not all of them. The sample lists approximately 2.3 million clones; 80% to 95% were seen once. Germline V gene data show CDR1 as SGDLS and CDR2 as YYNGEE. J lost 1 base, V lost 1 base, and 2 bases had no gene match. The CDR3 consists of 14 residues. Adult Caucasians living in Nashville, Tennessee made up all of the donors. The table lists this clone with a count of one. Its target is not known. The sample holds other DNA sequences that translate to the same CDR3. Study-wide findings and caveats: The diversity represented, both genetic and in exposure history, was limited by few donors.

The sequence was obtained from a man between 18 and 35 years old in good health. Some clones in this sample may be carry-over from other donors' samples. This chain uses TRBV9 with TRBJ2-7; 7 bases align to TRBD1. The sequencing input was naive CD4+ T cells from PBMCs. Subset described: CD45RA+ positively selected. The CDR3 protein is CASSVTGQSYEQYF. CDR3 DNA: TGTGCCAGCAGCGTAACGGGACAGTCCTACGAGCAGTACTTC. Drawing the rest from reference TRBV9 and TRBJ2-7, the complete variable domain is DSGVTQTPKHLITATGQRVTLRCSPRSGDLSVYWYQQSLDQGLQFLIQYYNGEERAKGNILERFSAQQFPDLHSELNLSSLELGDSALYFCASSVTGQSYEQYFGPGTRLTVT.